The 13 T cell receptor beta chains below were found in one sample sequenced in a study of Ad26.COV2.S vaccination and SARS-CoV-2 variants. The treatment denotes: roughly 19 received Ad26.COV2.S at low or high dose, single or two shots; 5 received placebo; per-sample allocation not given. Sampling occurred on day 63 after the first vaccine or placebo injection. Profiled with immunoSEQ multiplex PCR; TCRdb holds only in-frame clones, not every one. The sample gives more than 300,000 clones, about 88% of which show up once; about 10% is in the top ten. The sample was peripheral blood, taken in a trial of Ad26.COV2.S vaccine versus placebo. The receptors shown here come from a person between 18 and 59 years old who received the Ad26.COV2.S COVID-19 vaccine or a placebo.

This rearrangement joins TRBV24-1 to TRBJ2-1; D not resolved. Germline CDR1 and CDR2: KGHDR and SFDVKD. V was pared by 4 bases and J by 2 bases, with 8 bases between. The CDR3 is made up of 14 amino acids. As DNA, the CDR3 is TGTGCCACCAGTGAACGGGTGGCCTACAATGAGCAGTTCTTC. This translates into CATSERVAYNEQFF.

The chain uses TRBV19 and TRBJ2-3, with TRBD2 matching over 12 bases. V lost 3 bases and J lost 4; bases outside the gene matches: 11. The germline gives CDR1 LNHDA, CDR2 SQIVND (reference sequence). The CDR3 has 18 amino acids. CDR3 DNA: TGTGCCAGTAGTATGGGACTAGCGGGCGGAGAGGTTGCAGATACGCAGTATTTT. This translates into CASSMGLAGGEVADTQYF.

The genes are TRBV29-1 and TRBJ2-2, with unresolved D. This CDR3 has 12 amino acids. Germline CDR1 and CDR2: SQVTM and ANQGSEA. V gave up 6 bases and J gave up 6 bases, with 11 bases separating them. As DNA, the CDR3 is TGCAGCGTGGGCCCACAGCCCGGGGAGCTGTTTTTT. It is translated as CSVGPQPGELFF.

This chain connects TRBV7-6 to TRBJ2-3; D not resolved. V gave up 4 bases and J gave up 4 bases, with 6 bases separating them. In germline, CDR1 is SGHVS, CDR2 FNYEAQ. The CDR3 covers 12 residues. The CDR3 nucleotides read TGTGCCAGCAGCTCGTACCCAGATACGCAGTATTTT. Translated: CASSSYPDTQYF.

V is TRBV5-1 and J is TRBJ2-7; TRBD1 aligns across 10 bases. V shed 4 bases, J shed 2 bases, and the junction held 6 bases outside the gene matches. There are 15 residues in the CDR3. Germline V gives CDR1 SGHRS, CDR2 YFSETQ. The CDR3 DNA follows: TGCGCCAGCAGCAGAGGACAGGGGGATACCTACGAGCAGTACTTC. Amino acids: CASSRGQGDTYEQYF.

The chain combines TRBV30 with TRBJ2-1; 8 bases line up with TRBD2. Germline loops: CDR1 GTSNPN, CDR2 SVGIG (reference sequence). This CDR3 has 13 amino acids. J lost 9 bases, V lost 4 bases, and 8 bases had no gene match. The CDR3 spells CAWTPGTSREQFF. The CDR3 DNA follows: TGTGCCTGGACCCCCGGGACTAGTCGTGAGCAGTTCTTC.

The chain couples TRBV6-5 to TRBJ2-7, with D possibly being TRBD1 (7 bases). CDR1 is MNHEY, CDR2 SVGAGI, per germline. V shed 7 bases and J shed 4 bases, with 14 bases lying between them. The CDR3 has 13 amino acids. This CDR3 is CASTLQGGYEQYF. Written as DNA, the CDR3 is TGTGCCAGCACCCTCCAGGGGGGATACGAGCAGTACTTC.

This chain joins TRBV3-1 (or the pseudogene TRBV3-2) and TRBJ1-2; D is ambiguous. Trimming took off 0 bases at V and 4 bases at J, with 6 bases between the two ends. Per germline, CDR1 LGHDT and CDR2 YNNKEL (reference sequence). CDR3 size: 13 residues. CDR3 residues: CASSQDSVYGYTF. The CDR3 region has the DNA TGTGCCAGCAGCCAAGACAGCGTCTATGGCTACACCTTC.

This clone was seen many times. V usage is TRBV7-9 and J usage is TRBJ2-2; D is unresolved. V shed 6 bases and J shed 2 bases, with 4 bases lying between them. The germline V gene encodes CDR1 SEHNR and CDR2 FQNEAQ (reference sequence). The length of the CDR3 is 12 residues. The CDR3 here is CASRINTGELFF. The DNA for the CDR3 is TGTGCCAGCAGAATAAACACCGGGGAGCTGTTTTTT.

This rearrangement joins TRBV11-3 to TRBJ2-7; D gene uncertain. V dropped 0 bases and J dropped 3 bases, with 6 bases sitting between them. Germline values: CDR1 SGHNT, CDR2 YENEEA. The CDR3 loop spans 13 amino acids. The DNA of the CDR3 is TGTGCCAGCAGCTTAGAGGTGGGCTACGAGCAGTACTTC. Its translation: CASSLEVGYEQYF.

The CDR3 region has the DNA TGTGCCAGCAGCTTCGCCCCGGGGGCAGGGAACACCGGGGAGCTGTTTTTT. Translating gives CASSFAPGAGNTGELFF. The gene calls are TRBV11-2 and TRBJ2-2, with D perhaps matching TRBD1 or TRBD2 (6 bases each). V shed 3 bases and J shed 1 base, with 15 bases lying between them. CDR1 and CDR2 (germline): SGHAT, FQNNGV. The CDR3 contains 17 residues.

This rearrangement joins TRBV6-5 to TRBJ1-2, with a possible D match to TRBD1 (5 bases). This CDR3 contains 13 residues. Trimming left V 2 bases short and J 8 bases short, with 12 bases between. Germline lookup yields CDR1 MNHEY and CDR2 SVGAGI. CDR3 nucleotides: TGTGCCAGCAGTTACCGCCAGGGAGGAGGCTACACCTTC. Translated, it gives CASSYRQGGGYTF.

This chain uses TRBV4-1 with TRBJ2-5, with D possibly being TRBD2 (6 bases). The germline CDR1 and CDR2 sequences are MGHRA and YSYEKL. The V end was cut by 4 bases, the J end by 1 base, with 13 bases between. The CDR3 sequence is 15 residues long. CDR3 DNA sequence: TGCGCCAGCAGCCCAAGGGAGCGGGCCCAAGAGACCCAGTACTTC. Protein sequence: CASSPRERAQETQYF.